This entry features one T cell receptor (beta chain) sequence. The antigen remains undetermined. TCR beta libraries were made by quantitative 5'-RACE with molecular barcodes. TCRdb re-analysed the 5' RACE reads in MiXCR, keeping a single row per CDR3 protein. This table holds more than 300,000 distinct CDR3 sequences, approximately 10% found once. The germline V gene encodes CDR1 SGHDN and CDR2 FVKESK. Trimming left V 5 bases short and J 7 bases short, with 17 bases between. This CDR3 is 14 amino acids long. This sample is part of a study of CD8 T cells in ankylosing spondylitis. The study's findings and limits: It was reported that disease-linked clones were significantly enriched in matched ankylosing spondylitis synovial fluid. CD8+ cells made up the disease-linked clones, which were relatively rare in peripheral blood. Past studies reported some motif variants in reactive arthritis synovial fluid and blood.

This TCR came from a female donor with ankylosing spondylitis or in good health (not recorded which). The chain employs TRBV14 and TRBJ2-5; D perhaps matches TRBD2 (6 bases). The specimen sequenced was blood, either unsorted or a sorted T cell fraction (not recorded which). The CDR3 bases are TGTGCCAGCAGCTCGGGACTCCCCGGTAGGACCCAGTACTTC. Translating gives CASSSGLPGRTQYF. The variable domain in full, with the rest retrieved from reference TRBV14 and TRBJ2-5, is EAGVTQFPSHSVIEKGQTVTLRCDPISGHDNLYWYRRVMGKEIKFLLHFVKESKQDESGMPNNRFLAERTGGTYSTLKVQPAELEDSGVYFCASSSGLPGRTQYFGPGTRLLVL.